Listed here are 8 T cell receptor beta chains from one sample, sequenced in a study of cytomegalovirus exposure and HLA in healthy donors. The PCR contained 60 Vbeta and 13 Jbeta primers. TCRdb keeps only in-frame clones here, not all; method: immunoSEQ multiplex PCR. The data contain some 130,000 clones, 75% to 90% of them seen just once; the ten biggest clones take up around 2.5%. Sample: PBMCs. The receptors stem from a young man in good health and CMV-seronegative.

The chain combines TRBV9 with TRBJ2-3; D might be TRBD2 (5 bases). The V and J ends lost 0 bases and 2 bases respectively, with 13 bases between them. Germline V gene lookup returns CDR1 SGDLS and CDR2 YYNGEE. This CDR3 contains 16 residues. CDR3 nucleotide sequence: TGTGCCAGCAGCGTAGAAGGACTGACTTACACAGATACGCAGTATTTT. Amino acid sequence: CASSVEGLTYTDTQYF.

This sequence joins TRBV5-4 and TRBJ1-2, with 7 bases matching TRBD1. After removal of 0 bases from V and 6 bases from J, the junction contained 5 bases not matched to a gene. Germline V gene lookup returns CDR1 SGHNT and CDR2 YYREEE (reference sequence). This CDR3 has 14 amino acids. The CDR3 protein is CASSLGQGVDGYTF. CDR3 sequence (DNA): TGTGCCAGCAGCTTGGGTCAGGGGGTCGATGGCTACACCTTC.

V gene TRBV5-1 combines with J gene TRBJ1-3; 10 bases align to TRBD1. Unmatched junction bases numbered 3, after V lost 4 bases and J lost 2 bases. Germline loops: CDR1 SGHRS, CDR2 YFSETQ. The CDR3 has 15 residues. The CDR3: CASSPDRGPGNTIYF. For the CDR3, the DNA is TGCGCCAGCAGCCCCGACAGGGGGCCTGGAAACACCATATATTTT.

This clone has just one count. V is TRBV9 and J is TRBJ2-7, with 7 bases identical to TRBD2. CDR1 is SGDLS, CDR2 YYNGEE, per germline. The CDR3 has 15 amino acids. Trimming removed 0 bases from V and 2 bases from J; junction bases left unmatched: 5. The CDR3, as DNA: TGTGCCAGCAGCGTAGGAGACCTAGCGGCCTACGAGCAGTACTTC. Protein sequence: CASSVGDLAAYEQYF. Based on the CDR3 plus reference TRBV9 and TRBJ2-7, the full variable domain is DSGVTQTPKHLITATGQRVTLRCSPRSGDLSVYWYQQSLDQGLQFLIQYYNGEERAKGNILERFSAQQFPDLHSELNLSSLELGDSALYFCASSVGDLAAYEQYFGPGTRLTVT.

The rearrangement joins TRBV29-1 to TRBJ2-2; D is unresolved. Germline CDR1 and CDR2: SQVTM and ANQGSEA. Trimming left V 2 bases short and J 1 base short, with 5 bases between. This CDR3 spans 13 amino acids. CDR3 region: CSVETENTGELFF. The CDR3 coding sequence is TGCAGCGTTGAAACAGAGAACACCGGGGAGCTGTTTTTT.

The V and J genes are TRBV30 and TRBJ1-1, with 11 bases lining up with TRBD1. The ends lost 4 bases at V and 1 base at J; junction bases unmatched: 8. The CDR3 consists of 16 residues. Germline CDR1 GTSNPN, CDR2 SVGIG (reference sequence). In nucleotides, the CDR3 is TGTGCCTGGAAAGTCCGGACAGGGGGCCCGAACACTGAAGCTTTCTTT. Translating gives CAWKVRTGGPNTEAFF.

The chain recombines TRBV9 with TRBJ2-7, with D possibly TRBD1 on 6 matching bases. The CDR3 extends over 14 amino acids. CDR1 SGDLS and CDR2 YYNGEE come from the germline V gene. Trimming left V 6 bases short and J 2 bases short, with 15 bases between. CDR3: CASTEGAGAYEQYF. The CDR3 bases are TGTGCCAGCACTGAAGGGGCAGGGGCCTACGAGCAGTACTTC.

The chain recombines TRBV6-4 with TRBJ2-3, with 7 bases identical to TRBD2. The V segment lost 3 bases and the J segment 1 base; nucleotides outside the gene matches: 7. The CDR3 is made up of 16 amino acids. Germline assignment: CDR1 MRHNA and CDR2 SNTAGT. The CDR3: CASSERSGGRTDTQYF. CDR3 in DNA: TGTGCCAGCAGTGAACGGTCGGGAGGCCGCACAGATACGCAGTATTTT.